Listed below are T cell receptor beta chains from one sample, sequenced in a study of cytomegalovirus exposure and HLA in healthy donors. This table comes from immunoSEQ multiplex PCR, and its TCRdb copy is limited to in-frame clones, with some not included. The sample yields some 150,000 clones, 76% seen once. Sequencing was performed on PBMCs. These receptors were obtained from a woman aged 35 to 49 in good health and CMV-seronegative. The CDR3 runs from the conserved cysteine through the conserved F or W. The D gene is left open where the match is weak. The size of a clone is reported for some rows only, either as once, few or many, or as a class for expanded clones.

v_gene: TRBV7-9; d_gene: TRBD2; j_gene: TRBJ2-7; abundance: once; CDR3aa: CSSSFPRTSDDEQYF; CDR3nt: TGTTCCAGCAGCTTTCCGAGGACTAGCGACGACGAGCAGTACTTC
v_gene: TRBV5-4; d_gene: .; j_gene: TRBJ1-2; abundance: .; CDR3aa: CASSLASGDGYTF; CDR3nt: TGTGCCAGCAGCTTGGCCTCAGGGGATGGCTACACCTTC
v_gene: TRBV5-6; d_gene: .; j_gene: TRBJ1-2; abundance: .; CDR3aa: CASSFTLPGLRVGYGYTF; CDR3nt: TGTGCCAGCAGCTTCACCCTCCCGGGACTCAGAGTTGGGTATGGCTACACCTTC
v_gene: TRBV6-4; d_gene: TRBD1; j_gene: TRBJ1-1; abundance: few; CDR3aa: CASSKTGAGGTEAFF; CDR3nt: TGTGCCAGCAGTAAGACAGGGGCGGGCGGCACTGAAGCTTTCTTT
v_gene: TRBV13; d_gene: TRBD2; j_gene: TRBJ2-7; abundance: .; CDR3aa: CASSTRSGAWEQYF; CDR3nt: TGTGCCAGCAGCACCCGTAGCGGGGCCTGGGAGCAGTACTTC
v_gene: TRBV28; d_gene: .; j_gene: TRBJ2-1; abundance: .; CDR3aa: CASSQIYEQFF; CDR3nt: TGTGCCAGCAGCCAGATCTATGAGCAGTTCTTC
v_gene: TRBV11-2; d_gene: TRBD2; j_gene: TRBJ2-7; abundance: .; CDR3aa: CASSPSGSTSYEQYF; CDR3nt: TGTGCCAGCAGTCCAAGCGGGAGTACCTCCTACGAGCAGTACTTC
v_gene: TRBV18; d_gene: TRBD1; j_gene: TRBJ1-1; abundance: .; CDR3aa: CASSPQGQGLNTEAFF; CDR3nt: TGTGCCAGCTCACCACAGGGACAGGGCCTAAACACTGAAGCTTTCTTT
v_gene: TRBV2; d_gene: .; j_gene: TRBJ1-4; abundance: few; CDR3aa: CASSDRAGDEKLFF; CDR3nt: TGTGCCAGCAGTGACAGGGCAGGGGACGAAAAACTGTTTTTT
v_gene: TRBV5-1; d_gene: TRBD1; j_gene: TRBJ1-3; abundance: .; CDR3aa: CASSSGGSGNTIYF; CDR3nt: TGCGCCAGCAGCTCAGGGGGCTCTGGAAACACCATATATTTT
v_gene: TRBV18; d_gene: .; j_gene: TRBJ1-4; abundance: .; CDR3aa: CASSPYYNDEKLFF; CDR3nt: TGTGCCAGCTCACCCTATTATAATGATGAAAAACTGTTTTTT
v_gene: TRBV29-1; d_gene: TRBD2; j_gene: TRBJ2-3; abundance: .; CDR3aa: CSVSSGGADTQYF; CDR3nt: TGCAGCGTTTCTAGCGGGGGGGCAGATACGCAGTATTTT
v_gene: TRBV18; d_gene: .; j_gene: TRBJ2-5; abundance: .; CDR3aa: CASSFVQFQETQYF; CDR3nt: TGTGCCAGCTCATTCGTGCAGTTTCAAGAGACCCAGTACTTC
v_gene: TRBV5-4; d_gene: .; j_gene: TRBJ2-7; abundance: .; CDR3aa: CASSRPTEFYEQYF; CDR3nt: TGTGCCAGCAGCAGACCGACAGAGTTTTACGAGCAGTACTTC
v_gene: TRBV19; d_gene: TRBD2; j_gene: TRBJ2-7; abundance: .; CDR3aa: CASSIGGRAGRNEQYF; CDR3nt: TGTGCCAGTAGTATAGGTGGGAGGGCCGGTCGAAACGAGCAGTACTTC
v_gene: TRBV7-9; d_gene: TRBD2; j_gene: TRBJ2-4; abundance: .; CDR3aa: CASSPGLAGGPAKNIQYF; CDR3nt: TGTGCCAGCAGCCCAGGACTAGCGGGGGGGCCGGCCAAAAACATTCAGTACTTC
v_gene: TRBV28; d_gene: TRBD1; j_gene: TRBJ1-2; abundance: .; CDR3aa: CASSYRGLNYGYTF; CDR3nt: TGTGCCAGCAGTTACAGGGGGCTAAACTATGGCTACACCTTC
v_gene: TRBV19; d_gene: TRBD1; j_gene: TRBJ2-7; abundance: .; CDR3aa: CASSIVADRGNYEQYF; CDR3nt: TGTGCCAGTAGTATTGTTGCGGACAGGGGGAACTACGAGCAGTACTTC
v_gene: TRBV27; d_gene: TRBD2; j_gene: TRBJ2-1; abundance: .; CDR3aa: CASSPRTSGPGQFF; CDR3nt: TGTGCCAGCAGTCCACGGACTAGCGGCCCCGGGCAGTTCTTC
v_gene: TRBV6-1; d_gene: .; j_gene: TRBJ2-5; abundance: once; CDR3aa: CASSDSRHRFYMGQETQYF; CDR3nt: TGTGCCAGCAGTGACAGCCGACACAGGTTTTACATGGGCCAAGAGACCCAGTACTTC
v_gene: TRBV10-2; d_gene: .; j_gene: TRBJ1-2; abundance: .; CDR3aa: CASSDGMGRGGGYTF; CDR3nt: TGCGCCAGCAGTGACGGGATGGGTCGGGGTGGTGGCTACACCTTC
v_gene: TRBV5-1; d_gene: TRBD2; j_gene: TRBJ2-1; abundance: .; CDR3aa: CASSLSLAGDSVKFF; CDR3nt: TGCGCCAGCAGCTTGTCTCTAGCGGGGGACTCCGTGAAGTTCTTC
v_gene: TRBV29-1; d_gene: TRBD2; j_gene: TRBJ2-5; abundance: .; CDR3aa: CSVLLGGGGETQYF; CDR3nt: TGCAGCGTCCTTTTGGGGGGGGGAGGAGAGACCCAGTACTTC
v_gene: TRBV7-9; d_gene: TRBD1; j_gene: TRBJ2-1; abundance: .; CDR3aa: CASSAPGTGNGRQFF; CDR3nt: TGTGCCAGCAGCGCCCCTGGGACAGGGAACGGTCGCCAGTTCTTC
v_gene: TRBV5-1; d_gene: TRBD1; j_gene: TRBJ2-7; abundance: .; CDR3aa: CASSVGDSYEQYF; CDR3nt: TGCGCCAGCAGCGTAGGGGACAGCTACGAGCAGTACTTC
v_gene: TRBV6-5; d_gene: TRBD1; j_gene: TRBJ2-7; abundance: .; CDR3aa: CASSTGGGYEQYF; CDR3nt: TGTGCCAGCAGTACAGGGGGCGGCTACGAGCAGTACTTC
v_gene: TRBV5-1; d_gene: TRBD2; j_gene: TRBJ2-3; abundance: .; CDR3aa: CASSLGLAYSTDTQYF; CDR3nt: TGCGCCAGCAGCTTGGGACTAGCATACAGCACAGATACGCAGTATTTT
v_gene: TRBV2; d_gene: TRBD2; j_gene: TRBJ2-1; abundance: once; CDR3aa: CASIRTSGHNNEQFF; CDR3nt: TGTGCCAGCATTCGGACTAGCGGACACAACAATGAGCAGTTCTTC
v_gene: TRBV29-1; d_gene: .; j_gene: TRBJ1-4; abundance: .; CDR3aa: CSVEDYLGGEKLFF; CDR3nt: TGCAGCGTTGAAGATTACCTAGGCGGTGAAAAACTGTTTTTT